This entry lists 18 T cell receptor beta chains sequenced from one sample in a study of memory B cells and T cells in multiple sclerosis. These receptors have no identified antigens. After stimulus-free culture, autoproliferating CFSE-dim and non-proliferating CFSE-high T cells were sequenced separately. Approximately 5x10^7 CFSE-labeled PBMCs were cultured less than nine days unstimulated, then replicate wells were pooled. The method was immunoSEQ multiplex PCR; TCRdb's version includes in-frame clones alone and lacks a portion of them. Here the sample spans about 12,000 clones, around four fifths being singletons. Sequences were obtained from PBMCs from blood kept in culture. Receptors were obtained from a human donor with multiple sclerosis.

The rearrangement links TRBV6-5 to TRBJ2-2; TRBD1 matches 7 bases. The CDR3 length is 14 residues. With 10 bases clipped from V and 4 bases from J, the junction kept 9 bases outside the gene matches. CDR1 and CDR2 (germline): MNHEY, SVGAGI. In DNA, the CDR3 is TGTGCCACGTACAGGGGCTGGGGCACCGGGGAGCTGTTTTTT. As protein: CATYRGWGTGELFF.

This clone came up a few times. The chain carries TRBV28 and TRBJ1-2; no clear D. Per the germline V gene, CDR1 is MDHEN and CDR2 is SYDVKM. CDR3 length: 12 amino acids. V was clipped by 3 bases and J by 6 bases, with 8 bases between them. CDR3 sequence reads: CASSFLRNGYTF. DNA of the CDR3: TGTGCCAGCAGTTTCCTGCGTAATGGCTACACCTTC.

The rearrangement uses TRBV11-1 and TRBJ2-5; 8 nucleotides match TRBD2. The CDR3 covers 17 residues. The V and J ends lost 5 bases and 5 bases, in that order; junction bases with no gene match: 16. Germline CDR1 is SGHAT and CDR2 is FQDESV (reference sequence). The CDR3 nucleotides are TGTGCCAGCAGCCCCGGGGGACAACTAGCGGCTGCCGAGACCCAGTACTTC. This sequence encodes CASSPGGQLAAAETQYF. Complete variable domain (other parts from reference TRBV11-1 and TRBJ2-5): EAEVAQSPRYKITEKSQAVAFWCDPISGHATLYWYRQILGQGPELLVQFQDESVVDDSQLPKDRFSAERLKGVDSTLKIQPAELGDSAMYLCASSPGGQLAAAETQYFGPGTRLLVL.

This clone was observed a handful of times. This CDR3 is CASSPGYEQYF. CDR3 DNA: TGTGCCAGTAGTCCGGGATACGAGCAGTACTTC. The chain couples TRBV19 to TRBJ2-7, with a possible D match to TRBD2 (5 bases). Germline loops: CDR1 LNHDA, CDR2 SQIVND (reference sequence). The CDR3 runs 11 residues. V was cut by 5 bases and J by 4 bases, with 6 bases left in between.

The CDR3 here is CASSSPEEGARETQYF. Written as DNA, the CDR3 is TGTGCCAGCAGCTCCCCCGAAGAGGGGGCACGAGAGACCCAGTACTTC. The chain carries TRBV7-7 and TRBJ2-5; 7 bases are shared with TRBD1. This CDR3 spans 16 amino acids. Germline V lookup: CDR1 SSHAT, CDR2 FNYEAQ (reference sequence). V was pared by 4 bases and J by 4 bases, with 12 bases of the junction left unmatched.

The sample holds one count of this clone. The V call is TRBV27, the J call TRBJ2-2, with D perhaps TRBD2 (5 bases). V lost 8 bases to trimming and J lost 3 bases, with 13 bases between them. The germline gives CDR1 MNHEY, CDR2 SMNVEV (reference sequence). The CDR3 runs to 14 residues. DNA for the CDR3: TGTGCCAGCTCTTCAGGACTCTACACCGGGGAGCTGTTTTTT. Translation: CASSSGLYTGELFF.

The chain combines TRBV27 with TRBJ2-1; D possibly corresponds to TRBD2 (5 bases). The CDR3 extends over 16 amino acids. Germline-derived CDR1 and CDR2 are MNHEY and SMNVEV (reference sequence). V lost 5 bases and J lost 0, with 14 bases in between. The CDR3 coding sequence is TGTGCCAGCAGTAGTAGCGCCTTCTTCTCCTACAATGAGCAGTTCTTC. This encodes CASSSSAFFSYNEQFF.

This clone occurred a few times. CDR3 sequence: CASSVGPFNEQFF. CDR3 bases: TGTGCCAGCAGTGTAGGACCTTTCAATGAGCAGTTCTTC. The chain combines TRBV6-4 with TRBJ2-1; D gene ambiguous. Germline CDR1 and CDR2: MRHNA and SNTAGT. Trimming pared 4 bases from V and 6 bases from J, leaving 10 bases between. The CDR3 runs 13 residues.

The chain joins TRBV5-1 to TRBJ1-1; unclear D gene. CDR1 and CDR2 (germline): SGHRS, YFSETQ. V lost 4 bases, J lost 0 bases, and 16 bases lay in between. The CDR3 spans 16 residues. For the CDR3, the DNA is TGCGCCAGCAGCACGCGAACTGCGGGAATGAACACTGAAGCTTTCTTT. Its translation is CASSTRTAGMNTEAFF. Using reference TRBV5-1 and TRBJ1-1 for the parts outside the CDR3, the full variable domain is KAGVTQTPRYLIKTRGQQVTLSCSPISGHRSVSWYQQTPGQGLQFLFEYFSETQRNKGNFPGRFSGRQFSNSRSEMNVSTLELGDSALYLCASSTRTAGMNTEAFFGQGTRLTVV.

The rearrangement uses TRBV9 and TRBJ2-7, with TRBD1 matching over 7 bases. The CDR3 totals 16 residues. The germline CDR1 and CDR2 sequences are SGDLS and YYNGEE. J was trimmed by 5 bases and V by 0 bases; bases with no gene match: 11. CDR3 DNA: TGTGCCAGCAGCGTAGGACGAAGGCAGGGGGTACACGAGCAGTACTTC. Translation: CASSVGRRQGVHEQYF.

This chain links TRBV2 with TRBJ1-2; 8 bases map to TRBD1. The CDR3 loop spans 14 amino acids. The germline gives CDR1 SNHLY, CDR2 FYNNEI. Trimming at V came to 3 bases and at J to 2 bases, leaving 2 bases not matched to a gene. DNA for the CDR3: TGTGCCAGCAGTGAGGCAGGGGGCAACTATGGCTACACCTTC. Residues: CASSEAGGNYGYTF. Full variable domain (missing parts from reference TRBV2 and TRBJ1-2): EPEVTQTPSHQVTQMGQEVILRCVPISNHLYFYWYRQILGQKVEFLVSFYNNEISEKSEIFDDQFSVERPDGSNFTLKIRSTKLEDSAMYFCASSEAGGNYGYTFGSGTRLTVV.

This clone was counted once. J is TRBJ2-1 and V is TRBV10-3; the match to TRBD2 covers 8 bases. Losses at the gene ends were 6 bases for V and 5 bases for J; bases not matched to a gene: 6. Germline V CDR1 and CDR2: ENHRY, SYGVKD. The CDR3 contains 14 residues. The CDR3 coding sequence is TGTGCCATCAGCCAACTAGCGGAGAACAATGAGCAGTTCTTC. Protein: CAISQLAENNEQFF.

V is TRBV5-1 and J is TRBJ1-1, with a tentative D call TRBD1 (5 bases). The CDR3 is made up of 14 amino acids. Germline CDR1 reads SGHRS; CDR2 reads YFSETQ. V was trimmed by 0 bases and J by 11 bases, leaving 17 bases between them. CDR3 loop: CASSLGGAGTGAFF. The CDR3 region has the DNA TGCGCCAGCAGCTTGGGGGGCGCAGGAACCGGGGCTTTCTTT.

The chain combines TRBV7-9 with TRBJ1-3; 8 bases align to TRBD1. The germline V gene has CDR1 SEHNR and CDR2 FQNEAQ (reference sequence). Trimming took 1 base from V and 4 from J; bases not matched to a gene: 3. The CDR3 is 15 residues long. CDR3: CASSLETGAGNTIYF. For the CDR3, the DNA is TGTGCCAGCAGCTTAGAGACAGGGGCCGGAAACACCATATATTTT.

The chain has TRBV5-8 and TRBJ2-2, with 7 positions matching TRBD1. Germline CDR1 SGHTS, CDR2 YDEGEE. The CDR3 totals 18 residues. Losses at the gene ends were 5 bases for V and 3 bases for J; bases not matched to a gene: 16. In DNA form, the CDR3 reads TGTGCCAGCAGTCCCTGGCCACAGGGGCCAAGGGACACCGGGGAGCTGTTTTTT. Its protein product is CASSPWPQGPRDTGELFF.

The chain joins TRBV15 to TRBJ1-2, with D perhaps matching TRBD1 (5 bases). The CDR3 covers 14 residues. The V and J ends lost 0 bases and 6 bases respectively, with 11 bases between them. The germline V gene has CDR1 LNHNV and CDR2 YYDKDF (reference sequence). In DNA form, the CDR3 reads TGTGCCACCAGCAGAGATCCGGCAGGGAATGGCTACACCTTC. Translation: CATSRDPAGNGYTF.

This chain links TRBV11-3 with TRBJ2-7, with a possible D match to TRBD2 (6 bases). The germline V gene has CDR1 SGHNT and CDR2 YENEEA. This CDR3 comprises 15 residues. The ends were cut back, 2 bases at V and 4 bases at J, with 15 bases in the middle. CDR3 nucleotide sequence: TGTGCCAGCAGCTTATCCGGGACGGGACTGTACGAGCAGTACTTC. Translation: CASSLSGTGLYEQYF.

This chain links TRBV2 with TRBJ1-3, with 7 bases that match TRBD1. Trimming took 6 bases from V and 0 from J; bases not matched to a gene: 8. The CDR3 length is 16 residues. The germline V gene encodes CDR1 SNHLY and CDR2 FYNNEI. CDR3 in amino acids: CASRFDRASSGNTIYF. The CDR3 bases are TGTGCCAGCAGATTTGACAGGGCTAGCTCTGGAAACACCATATATTTT.